The next 31 T cell receptor beta chains were all read from a single sample in a study of shared clonotypes between healthy human individuals. Sequencing was performed with immunoSEQ multiplex PCR; in TCRdb, only in-frame clones are kept and a portion is missing. The profile shows roughly 1,800,000 clones, around 96% of them singletons. Naive CD8 cells comprised CD45RO-negative, CCR7-positively selected cells, excluding terminally differentiated effector memory CD45RA+ cells. Sequencing was performed on naive CD8+ T cells sorted from blood. Receptors originate from a man between 18 and 29 years old in good health.

The chain is built from TRBV5-1 and TRBJ2-1; D is unclear. V was pared by 1 base and J by 8 bases, with 13 bases between. The CDR3 totals 14 residues. The germline V gene encodes CDR1 SGHRS and CDR2 YFSETQ. The CDR3 bases are TGCGCCAGCAGCTTGAGTCACCTTGGGGATGAGCAGTTCTTC. Encoded protein: CASSLSHLGDEQFF.

The J gene is TRBJ2-2, the V gene TRBV6-6; D remains unclear. This CDR3 is 15 amino acids long. Germline lookup yields CDR1 MNHNY and CDR2 SVGAGI (reference sequence). V was trimmed by 0 bases and J by 0 bases, leaving 5 bases between them. The CDR3 region is CASSYSGTNTGELFF. The CDR3 bases are TGTGCCAGCAGTTACTCGGGAACGAACACCGGGGAGCTGTTTTTT.

The chain uses TRBV7-9 and TRBJ2-2, with 14 nucleotides matching TRBD2. Per germline, CDR1 SEHNR and CDR2 FQNEAQ (reference sequence). The V and J ends lost 5 bases and 2 bases, in that order; junction bases with no gene match: 10. The CDR3 has 19 amino acids. The CDR3 sequence: CASSTLGLAGVINTGELFF. In DNA form, the CDR3 reads TGTGCCAGCAGCACTCTGGGACTAGCGGGGGTGATAAACACCGGGGAGCTGTTTTTT.

The V call is TRBV7-9, the J call TRBJ2-2, with D possibly TRBD2 on 5 matching bases. Trimming shortened V by 5 bases and J by 3 bases, and 13 bases separated the two germline ends. Germline CDR1 SEHNR, CDR2 FQNEAQ (reference sequence). This CDR3 is 15 amino acids long. The chain's CDR3 is CASSPLEGDTGELFF. CDR3 nucleotides: TGTGCCAGCAGCCCGTTAGAGGGAGACACCGGGGAGCTGTTTTTT. Filled out from reference TRBV7-9 and TRBJ2-2, the complete variable domain reads DTGVSQNPRHKITKRGQNVTFRCDPISEHNRLYWYRQTLGQGPEFLTYFQNEAQLEKSRLLSDRFSAERPKGSFSTLEIQRTEQGDSAMYLCASSPLEGDTGELFFGEGSRLTVL.

V and J are TRBV2 and TRBJ2-7, with TRBD1 identical over 11 bases. The CDR3 covers 17 residues. J lost 0 bases, V lost 4 bases, and 8 bases had no gene match. Germline V gives CDR1 SNHLY, CDR2 FYNNEI. The CDR3 DNA is TGTGCCAGCAGTGGGGGACAGGGGGGCCCCAGCTCCTACGAGCAGTACTTC. Translated: CASSGGQGGPSSYEQYF.

This clone was recorded only once. CDR3 residues: CASSVLAGVVNNEQFF. The CDR3 nucleotides are TGTGCCAGCAGCGTACTGGCGGGAGTGGTGAACAATGAGCAGTTCTTC. V is TRBV9 and J is TRBJ2-1, with TRBD2 matching 7 bases. Germline assignment: CDR1 SGDLS and CDR2 YYNGEE. J gave up 5 bases and V 1 base, and 9 bases lay outside the gene matches. The CDR3 covers 16 residues.

The chain carries TRBV9 and TRBJ1-4; 8 bases fit TRBD1. Germline loops: CDR1 SGDLS, CDR2 YYNGEE. The CDR3 covers 16 residues. With 3 bases clipped from V and 0 bases from J, the junction kept 4 bases outside the gene matches. CDR3 sequence: CASSETGEPTNEKLFF. DNA of the CDR3: TGTGCCAGCAGCGAGACAGGGGAACCAACTAATGAAAAACTGTTTTTT.

This clone was found once. CDR3 nucleotide sequence: TGTGCCATCAGTGAATCTGGCGGATTAGCCAAAAACATTCAGTACTTC. It codes for CAISESGGLAKNIQYF. This rearrangement joins TRBV10-3 to TRBJ2-4; no firm D call. The CDR3 is made up of 16 amino acids. The V end was cut by 3 bases, the J end by 0 bases, with 12 bases between. The V gene's germline CDR1 is ENHRY and CDR2 SYGVKD.

V and J are TRBV28 and TRBJ2-5, with 7 bases aligning to TRBD1. The J call could be wrong; TRBJ2-7 is a better fit for the DNA end. In germline, CDR1 is MDHEN, CDR2 SYDVKM. This CDR3 contains 14 residues. The CDR3 reads CASTVQGSAYEQYF. CDR3 DNA sequence: TGTGCCAGCACGGTACAGGGGAGTGCCTACGAGCAGTACTTC.

CDR3 sequence (DNA): TGTGCCAGCACAGGGGAAGCCACCGGGGAGCTGTTTTTT. Protein product: CASTGEATGELFF. The chain joins TRBV2 to TRBJ2-2; D is possibly TRBD1 (6 bases). The CDR3 is made up of 13 amino acids. The ends were cut back, 7 bases at V and 4 bases at J, with 10 bases in the middle. Germline lookup yields CDR1 SNHLY and CDR2 FYNNEI.

Details on this clone: Other DNA sequences in this specimen translate into the identical CDR3. The chain recombines TRBV9 with TRBJ2-7, with TRBD2 as a possible D gene (5 bases). The V end lost 2 bases, the J end lost 3 bases, and 9 bases lay between the germline ends. Germline V gives CDR1 SGDLS, CDR2 YYNGEE. The CDR3 covers 13 residues. The CDR3 is CASSVGLDYEQYF. CDR3 coding DNA: TGTGCCAGCAGCGTCGGACTCGACTACGAGCAGTACTTC.

This chain joins TRBV6-5 and TRBJ2-1, with a tentative D call TRBD2 (5 bases). The CDR3 spans 14 residues. Germline V gene sequence: CDR1 MNHEY, CDR2 SVGAGI. Trimming pared 0 bases from V and 12 bases from J, leaving 15 bases between. CDR3 bases: TGTGCCAGCAGTTACTCGGTGGACCAACGGGGGCAGTTCTTC. It specifies CASSYSVDQRGQFF.

As to this clone: Other DNA sequences of this sample code for an identical CDR3. V is TRBV9 and J is TRBJ1-1; TRBD1 aligns across 7 bases. Germline CDR1 and CDR2: SGDLS and YYNGEE. This CDR3 is built from 15 residues. The V segment lost 0 bases and the J segment 3 bases; nucleotides outside the gene matches: 5. CDR3: CASSVEGQAYTEAFF. DNA for the CDR3: TGTGCCAGCAGCGTAGAAGGACAGGCCTACACTGAAGCTTTCTTT.

The chain carries TRBV23-1 and TRBJ1-6; possibly TRBD1 for D (5 bases). TRBV23-1 is an ORF; its function is uncertain. The CDR3 loop spans 16 amino acids. V lost 4 bases and J 6 bases, leaving 16 bases between the germline ends. CDR3 nucleotide sequence: TGCGCCAGCAGTCCCCCGGGGGAAGACAGTAATTCACCCCTCCACTTT. It yields the protein CASSPPGEDSNSPLHF.

This chain connects TRBV7-8 to TRBJ2-1, with D hard to call. V lost 1 base and J 7 bases, leaving 8 bases between the germline ends. CDR3 size: 13 residues. Germline V gene lookup returns CDR1 SGHVS and CDR2 FQNEAQ. The CDR3 loop is CASSLGYHNEQFF. For the CDR3, the DNA is TGTGCCAGCAGCTTAGGGTACCATAATGAGCAGTTCTTC.

The rearrangement uses TRBV2 and TRBJ2-3, with D possibly TRBD1 on 5 matching bases. CDR1 and CDR2 (germline): SNHLY, FYNNEI. CDR3 length: 16 amino acids. V was cut by 11 bases and J by 0 bases, with 21 bases left in between. The DNA for the CDR3 is TGTGCCGGCGTCGGACAACAGGCTTTTAGCACAGATACGCAGTATTTT. It specifies CAGVGQQAFSTDTQYF.

This sequence joins TRBV5-4 and TRBJ2-7; the D is unclear. Germline-derived CDR1 and CDR2 are SGHNT and YYREEE (reference sequence). The CDR3 covers 14 residues. Between the trimmed V and J ends, which lost 0 bases and 2 bases, there was a span of 9 bases. CDR3 coding DNA: TGTGCCAGCAGCTTGGCCGAGGAGACCTACGAGCAGTACTTC. Protein: CASSLAEETYEQYF. Supplemented by reference TRBV5-4 and TRBJ2-7, the full variable domain reads ETGVTQSPTHLIKTRGQQVTLRCSSQSGHNTVSWYQQALGQGPQFIFQYYREEENGRGNFPPRFSGLQFPNYSSELNVNALELDDSALYLCASSLAEETYEQYFGPGTRLTVT.

The chain employs TRBV28 and TRBJ2-1; 9 bases are shared with TRBD1. The CDR3 is 15 residues long. Germline V lookup: CDR1 MDHEN, CDR2 SYDVKM. The V gene end was trimmed by 7 bases and the J gene end by 6 bases; junction bases not matched to a gene: 10. CDR3: CASNPEGTGPNEQFF. The CDR3 DNA is TGTGCCAGCAACCCGGAGGGGACAGGGCCCAATGAGCAGTTCTTC.

The chain is built from TRBV13 and TRBJ2-1, with 8 bases fitting TRBD2. CDR3 length: 14 amino acids. V shed 6 bases, J shed 5 bases, and the junction held 6 bases outside the gene matches. The V gene's germline CDR1 is PRHDT and CDR2 FYEKMQ (reference sequence). The CDR3 sequence is CASRRSGGHNEQFF. The CDR3 nucleotides are TGTGCCAGCAGGAGAAGCGGGGGTCACAATGAGCAGTTCTTC.

The V and J genes are TRBV19 and TRBJ2-7, with TRBD1 identical over 7 bases. The CDR3 spans 14 residues. Germline V gene lookup returns CDR1 LNHDA and CDR2 SQIVND (reference sequence). The trim removed 6 bases at V and 7 bases at J, leaving 12 bases unmatched. CDR3 residues: CASSPHVTGYEQYF. CDR3 coding DNA: TGTGCCAGTAGCCCTCACGTGACAGGGTATGAGCAGTACTTC.

J is TRBJ2-7 and V is TRBV27; D is unresolved. From germline, CDR1 is MNHEY and CDR2 SMNVEV (reference sequence). V dropped 5 bases and J dropped 5 bases, with 10 bases sitting between them. The CDR3 is 12 amino acids. The CDR3 bases are TGTGCCAGCAGTCTCATAGGAAACGAGCAGTACTTC. Protein product: CASSLIGNEQYF.

This chain links TRBV28 with TRBJ2-1; D unresolved. The V end lost 8 bases, the J end lost 6 bases, and 8 bases lay between the germline ends. The germline V gene has CDR1 MDHEN and CDR2 SYDVKM. The CDR3 length is 11 residues. This chain's CDR3 is CASQWGNEQFF. CDR3 bases: TGTGCCAGCCAATGGGGCAATGAGCAGTTCTTC.

This chain connects TRBV27 to TRBJ2-7; D perhaps matches TRBD1 (6 bases). The CDR3 spans 13 residues. The germline V gene has CDR1 MNHEY and CDR2 SMNVEV (reference sequence). Trimming shortened V by 3 bases and J by 5 bases, and 11 bases separated the two germline ends. Written as DNA, the CDR3 is TGTGCCAGCAGTTTGGGGGCCACACACGAGCAGTACTTC. It yields the protein CASSLGATHEQYF.

The CDR3 spells CASSHAGRGETQYF. The DNA of the CDR3 is TGCGCCAGCAGCCATGCCGGAAGGGGAGAGACCCAGTACTTC. V usage is TRBV4-1 and J usage is TRBJ2-5; a possible D gene is TRBD1 (5 bases). Germline-derived CDR1 and CDR2 are MGHRA and YSYEKL. Trimming stripped 3 bases from V and 4 bases from J, with 12 bases between. The CDR3 is made up of 14 amino acids.

This chain uses TRBV7-8 with TRBJ2-7, with TRBD1 matching 8 bases. V gave up 1 base and J gave up 0 bases; unmatched junction bases: 2. Per germline, CDR1 SGHVS and CDR2 FQNEAQ. The CDR3 consists of 15 residues. CDR3 protein: CASSLDRGSSYEQYF. In nucleotides, the CDR3 is TGTGCCAGCAGCTTAGACAGGGGGTCCTCCTACGAGCAGTACTTC.

Concerning this clone itself: The same CDR3 is also encoded by other DNA sequences in this sample. This chain's CDR3 is CASSSTSYEQYF. The CDR3 DNA is TGTGCCAGCAGTTCCACCAGCTACGAGCAGTACTTC. The V gene is TRBV7-9, the J gene TRBJ2-7; D unclear. The V gene lost 6 bases and the J gene lost 3 bases, with 9 bases spanning the gap. The CDR3 extends over 12 amino acids. Germline V gene sequence: CDR1 SEHNR, CDR2 FQNEAQ (reference sequence).

Comment on this clone: Other nucleotide sequences in the sample specify the same CDR3. CDR3 amino acids: CASSFSNTGELFF. DNA of the CDR3: TGTGCCAGCAGTTTCTCCAACACCGGGGAGCTGTTTTTT. The chain carries TRBV27 and TRBJ2-2; unclear D gene. With 3 bases removed from V and 2 bases from J, the gap between germline ends came to 4 bases. CDR1 is MNHEY, CDR2 SMNVEV, per germline (reference sequence). This CDR3 contains 13 residues.

This clone was seen once. The chain has TRBV6-1 and TRBJ1-5; D gene unclear. V was shortened by 2 bases and J by 0 bases, with 14 bases between the two germline ends. The CDR3 consists of 17 residues. From germline, CDR1 is MNHNS and CDR2 SASEGT. CDR3 in amino acids: CASSEFWFGDSNQPQHF. In nucleotides, the CDR3 is TGTGCCAGCAGTGAATTTTGGTTCGGTGATAGCAATCAGCCCCAGCATTTT.

CDR3 sequence (DNA): TGTGCCAGCAGTCCGCTTTTGGGGGGACAAGCCGGGGAGCTGTTTTTT. Translating it yields CASSPLLGGQAGELFF. This chain joins TRBV28 and TRBJ2-2; D possibly matches TRBD1 or TRBD2 (6 bases each). Looked up from germline, CDR1 is MDHEN and CDR2 is SYDVKM. The V gene lost 5 bases and the J gene lost 6 bases, with 19 bases spanning the gap. The CDR3 has 16 amino acids.

The genes are TRBV2 and TRBJ2-5; TRBD1 aligns across 8 bases. The CDR3 runs 13 residues. Losses at the gene ends were 2 bases for V and 5 bases for J; bases not matched to a gene: 1. Looked up from germline, CDR1 is SNHLY and CDR2 is FYNNEI. The CDR3 loop reads CASSETGGETQYF. The CDR3 DNA sequence: TGTGCCAGCAGTGAAACAGGGGGGGAGACCCAGTACTTC.

The genes are TRBV10-2 and TRBJ2-5; TRBD2 matches 11 bases. Trimming cost V 8 bases and J 4 bases; bases outside gene matches: 9. The CDR3 totals 15 residues. CDR1 and CDR2 (germline): WSHSY, SAAADI. CDR3 sequence: CASDLSGGAVETQYF. Written as DNA, the CDR3 is TGCGCCAGCGACCTTAGCGGGGGGGCCGTAGAGACCCAGTACTTC.